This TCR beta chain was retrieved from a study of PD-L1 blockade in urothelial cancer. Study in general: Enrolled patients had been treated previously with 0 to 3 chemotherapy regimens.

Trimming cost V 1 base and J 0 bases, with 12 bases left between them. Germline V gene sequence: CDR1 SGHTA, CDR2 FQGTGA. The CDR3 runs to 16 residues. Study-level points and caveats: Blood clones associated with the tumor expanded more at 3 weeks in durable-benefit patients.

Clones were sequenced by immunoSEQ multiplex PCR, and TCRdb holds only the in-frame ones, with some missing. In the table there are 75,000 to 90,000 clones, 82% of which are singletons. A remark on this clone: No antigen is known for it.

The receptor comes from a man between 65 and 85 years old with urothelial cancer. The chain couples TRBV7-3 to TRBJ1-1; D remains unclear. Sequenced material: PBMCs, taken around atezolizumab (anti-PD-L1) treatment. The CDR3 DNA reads TGTGCCAGCAGCTTAAGCAGCATTACAGTGAACACTGAAGCTTTCTTT. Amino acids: CASSLSSITVNTEAFF.